The 2 T cell receptor beta chains below were found in one sample sequenced in a study of T cell responses to AZD1222 COVID-19 vaccine. Produced via immunoSEQ multiplex PCR; TCRdb's table is partial and in-frame only. Among around 92,000 clones listed, 80% to 90% were seen once. The sample consisted of peripheral blood, taken on day 0 of AZD1222 vaccination. These receptor sequences come from an adult in good health.

The rearrangement joins TRBV6-5 to TRBJ2-3, with D possibly being TRBD2 (7 bases). The CDR3 extends over 16 amino acids. CDR1 MNHEY and CDR2 SVGAGI come from the germline V gene. V gave up 4 bases and J gave up 6 bases, with 20 bases separating them. CDR3 coding DNA: TGTGCCAGCAGTTCCAGCAGGGGAGGGCTTCGGGATACGCAGTATTTT. Amino acid sequence: CASSSSRGGLRDTQYF.

V usage is TRBV5-4 and J usage is TRBJ1-2, with 10 bases aligning to TRBD1. J gave up 6 bases and V 0 bases, and 11 bases lay outside the gene matches. Germline loops: CDR1 SGHNT, CDR2 YYREEE (reference sequence). This CDR3 region has 17 residues. The CDR3 DNA reads TGTGCCAGCAGCTTGGACCTTTCGGGACAGGGGATCAATGGCTACACCTTC. Protein product: CASSLDLSGQGINGYTF.